The 25 T cell receptor beta chains listed next were all sequenced from one sample in a study of beta chain features in type 1 diabetes. Points from the study as a whole: People with Type 1 diabetes carried modestly yet significantly shorter TCRB CDR3s in all four CD4+ subsets.

What these receptors recognize is not known. Every bit of the isolated RNA underwent reverse transcription, so sequencing read expressed TCRB transcripts. Sequencing was performed with immunoSEQ multiplex PCR; in TCRdb, only in-frame clones are kept and a portion is missing. The table includes a few hundred thousand clones, 24% detected once. What was sequenced was naive CD4+ T cells from blood. Receptors originate from a woman in her twenties or thirties with type 1 diabetes.

As for this clone: Within the sample, other DNA sequences also encode this same CDR3. The chain combines TRBV9 with TRBJ2-3, with D perhaps TRBD2 (5 bases). V lost 2 bases to trimming and J lost 6 bases, with 13 bases between them. Germline values: CDR1 SGDLS, CDR2 YYNGEE. This CDR3 is built from 14 residues. This chain's CDR3 is CASSVGSSPDTQYF. In DNA form, the CDR3 reads TGTGCCAGCAGCGTGGGATCTAGCCCGGATACGCAGTATTTT.

This clone was recorded a few times. V is TRBV6-5 and J is TRBJ2-7; possible D gene TRBD1, 5 bases. The CDR3 totals 13 residues. Germline V gene lookup returns CDR1 MNHEY and CDR2 SVGAGI. Trimming removed 6 bases at V and 0 bases at J, with 9 bases between. This chain's CDR3 is CASSSDNSYEQYF. CDR3 sequence (DNA): TGTGCCAGCAGCTCGGACAACTCCTACGAGCAGTACTTC.

This clone has just a few counts. V is TRBV5-4 and J is TRBJ2-1, with 10 bases identical to TRBD2. Germline-derived CDR1 and CDR2 are SGHNT and YYREEE (reference sequence). The ends lost 3 bases at V and 9 bases at J; junction bases unmatched: 12. CDR3 length equals 16 residues. CDR3 protein: CASSSRDLAGVGEQFF. The CDR3 region has the DNA TGTGCCAGCAGCTCCAGGGACCTAGCGGGAGTCGGTGAGCAGTTCTTC.

J is TRBJ2-7 and V is TRBV4-1, with 8 bases aligning to TRBD2. The ends lost 1 base at V and 7 bases at J; junction bases unmatched: 15. This CDR3 spans 17 amino acids. Germline CDR1 MGHRA, CDR2 YSYEKL. This CDR3 is CASSQAPGRPGGEEQYF. In DNA, the CDR3 is TGCGCCAGCAGCCAAGCCCCGGGGCGGCCGGGAGGGGAGGAGCAGTACTTC.

This clone occurred a few times. The chain carries TRBV13 and TRBJ2-1; 9 bases agree with TRBD2. The CDR3 has 17 amino acids. Germline CDR1 PRHDT, CDR2 FYEKMQ (reference sequence). With V trimmed by 3 bases and J by 8 bases, 14 bases remained unmatched. The chain's CDR3 is CASSLAFSGRVGYEQFF. In DNA, the CDR3 is TGTGCCAGCAGCTTGGCCTTTAGCGGGAGAGTCGGGTATGAGCAGTTCTTC.

The chain carries TRBV5-1 and TRBJ2-7; TRBD1 might be the D (5 bases). Looked up from germline, CDR1 is SGHRS and CDR2 is YFSETQ. Trimming removed 0 bases at V and 6 bases at J, with 16 bases between. This CDR3 is built from 15 residues. The CDR3 DNA sequence: TGCGCCAGCAGCTTGGTTGGGGCGGTTCAATCCGAGCAGTACTTC. Translation gives CASSLVGAVQSEQYF. Filled out from reference TRBV5-1 and TRBJ2-7, the complete variable domain reads KAGVTQTPRYLIKTRGQQVTLSCSPISGHRSVSWYQQTPGQGLQFLFEYFSETQRNKGNFPGRFSGRQFSNSRSEMNVSTLELGDSALYLCASSLVGAVQSEQYFGPGTRLTVT.

The chain combines TRBV5-1 with TRBJ2-5; D uncertain. The ends were cut back, 1 base at V and 5 bases at J, with 9 bases in the middle. This CDR3 region has 13 residues. Per the germline V gene, CDR1 is SGHRS and CDR2 is YFSETQ. CDR3 nucleotides: TGCGCCAGCAGCTTGCCGGGTTCGGAGACCCAGTACTTC. Residues: CASSLPGSETQYF.

The chain joins TRBV7-9 to TRBJ2-5, with D tentatively TRBD1 (6 bases). The germline V and J ends were trimmed by 7 bases and 4 bases, with 13 bases remaining between them. Germline V CDR1 and CDR2: SEHNR, FQNEAQ (reference sequence). The CDR3 consists of 13 residues. The CDR3: CASNRSGVETQYF. The CDR3 nucleotides are TGTGCCAGCAACCGATCAGGGGTAGAGACCCAGTACTTC.

The V call is TRBV29-1, the J call TRBJ1-2, with 8 bases lining up with TRBD1. Per the germline V gene, CDR1 is SQVTM and CDR2 is ANQGSEA. The ends lost 7 bases at V and 0 bases at J; junction bases unmatched: 10. The CDR3 consists of 15 residues. This chain's CDR3 is CSARQGSSPNYGYTF. The CDR3 nucleotides read TGCAGCGCCAGACAGGGGTCTAGCCCTAACTATGGCTACACCTTC.

The chain employs TRBV6-5 and TRBJ2-3; TRBD2 matches 8 bases. This CDR3 is built from 14 residues. Germline values: CDR1 MNHEY, CDR2 SVGAGI. J gave up 6 bases and V 7 bases, and 9 bases lay outside the gene matches. The CDR3 region is CASTAAGATDTQYF. CDR3 DNA: TGTGCCAGCACGGCAGCGGGAGCGACCGATACGCAGTATTTT.

The rearrangement links TRBV7-3 to TRBJ2-5; D is possibly TRBD2 (6 bases). Germline values: CDR1 SGHTA, CDR2 FQGTGA. V lost 0 bases and J lost 5, with 10 bases in between. The CDR3 runs to 14 residues. DNA of the CDR3: TGTGCCAGCAGCTTAACCCGGGAGAGCGAGACCCAGTACTTC. Its protein product is CASSLTRESETQYF.

As DNA, the CDR3 is TGTGCCAGCAGCGAGCAGACTAGTTATGAGCAGTTCTTC. It yields the protein CASSEQTSYEQFF. The chain joins TRBV9 to TRBJ2-1; possibly TRBD2 for D (6 bases). Germline CDR1 reads SGDLS; CDR2 reads YYNGEE. V was trimmed by 3 bases and J by 8 bases, leaving 12 bases between them. The CDR3 totals 13 residues.

The CDR3 sequence is CASSEEYGYTF. The CDR3 region has the DNA TGTGCCAGTAGTGAGGAATATGGCTACACCTTC. The chain has TRBV19 and TRBJ1-2; D not resolved. The germline V and J ends were trimmed by 5 bases and 5 bases, with 6 bases remaining between them. The CDR3 totals 11 residues. The germline V gene has CDR1 LNHDA and CDR2 SQIVND (reference sequence).

This sequence joins TRBV5-4 and TRBJ2-7; TRBD2 aligns across 9 bases. The CDR3 runs to 15 residues. CDR1 is SGHNT, CDR2 YYREEE, per germline (reference sequence). V shed 0 bases and J 4 bases; nucleotides not matched to a gene: 5. The CDR3 here is CASSLGLAEHYEQYF. DNA of the CDR3: TGTGCCAGCAGCTTGGGACTAGCGGAACATTACGAGCAGTACTTC.

The V call is TRBV29-1, the J call TRBJ1-1; D possibly corresponds to TRBD1 (5 bases). CDR3 length equals 13 residues. V was shortened by 4 bases and J by 3 bases, with 12 bases between the two germline ends. Germline values: CDR1 SQVTM, CDR2 ANQGSEA. CDR3 bases: TGCAGCGTTGGCTGGGAACAGGACACTGAAGCTTTCTTT. Translating gives CSVGWEQDTEAFF. The variable domain in full, completed from reference TRBV29-1 and TRBJ1-1, reads SAVISQKPSRDICQRGTSLTIQCQVDSQVTMMFWYRQQPGQSLTLIATANQGSEATYESGFVIDKFPISRPNLTFSTLTVSNMSPEDSSIYLCSVGWEQDTEAFFGQGTRLTVV.

The sample holds one count of this clone. V usage is TRBV6-5 and J usage is TRBJ1-1; the D gene is possibly TRBD1 (5 bases). V lost 2 bases to trimming and J lost 6 bases, with 16 bases between them. CDR1 and CDR2 (germline): MNHEY, SVGAGI. This CDR3 is built from 15 residues. CDR3 sequence: CASSYKGALYAEAFF. The CDR3 region has the DNA TGTGCCAGCAGTTACAAAGGGGCTTTGTACGCTGAAGCTTTCTTT.

CDR3 sequence reads: CASSRGGASHETQYF. As DNA, the CDR3 is TGTGCCAGCAGCAGGGGGGGGGCGTCGCATGAGACCCAGTACTTC. This sequence joins TRBV21-1 and TRBJ2-5; the D call TRBD2 from the table was never checked on the DNA. TRBV21-1 is shown as a pseudogene. The CDR3 runs to 15 residues.

This clone has a handful of counts. The chain uses TRBV5-1 and TRBJ2-5, with D possibly matching TRBD1 (6 bases). The CDR3 is 15 residues long. The V gene lost 7 bases and the J gene lost 1 base, with 17 bases spanning the gap. Germline lookup yields CDR1 SGHRS and CDR2 YFSETQ. CDR3 nucleotides: TGCGCCAGCTCCGGACAGCCTGGACCCCAAGAGACCCAGTACTTC. Its translation: CASSGQPGPQETQYF.

The chain links TRBV19 to TRBJ2-3, with 7 nucleotides matching TRBD2. The germline gives CDR1 LNHDA, CDR2 SQIVND (reference sequence). This CDR3 comprises 14 residues. V was pared by 3 bases and J by 5 bases, with 5 bases of the junction left unmatched. CDR3 protein: CASSMAGERDTQYF. The CDR3 bases are TGTGCCAGTAGTATGGCGGGAGAGCGAGATACGCAGTATTTT.

This clone was counted only a few times. This chain connects TRBV6-5 to TRBJ2-5; 10 positions agree with TRBD1. The germline gives CDR1 MNHEY, CDR2 SVGAGI. The CDR3 covers 13 residues. V lost 6 bases to trimming and J lost 3 bases; unmatched junction nucleotides: 1. The CDR3 region has the DNA TGTGCCAGCAGAGGGACAGGGGAAGAGACCCAGTACTTC. Translating it yields CASRGTGEETQYF.

This clone has a handful of counts. The same CDR3 is also encoded by other DNA sequences in this sample. V and J are TRBV11-2 and TRBJ1-1; a weak D match, TRBD1 (6 bases). The germline V gene encodes CDR1 SGHAT and CDR2 FQNNGV. This CDR3 is built from 13 residues. Trimming stripped 4 bases from V and 1 base from J, with 7 bases between. The chain's CDR3 is CASSSQGNTEAFF. The CDR3 DNA is TGTGCCAGCAGCTCACAGGGGAACACTGAAGCTTTCTTT.

The V gene is TRBV28, the J gene TRBJ2-1, with D uncertain. Germline CDR1 reads MDHEN; CDR2 reads SYDVKM. The CDR3 length is 15 residues. V was shortened by 6 bases and J by 9 bases, with 21 bases between the two germline ends. In nucleotides, the CDR3 is TGTGCCAGCAGCCTCACCTTAGGAGAGCTCAGTGAGCAGTTCTTC. Amino acid sequence: CASSLTLGELSEQFF.

The chain joins TRBV5-6 to TRBJ2-2; TRBD2 matches at 13 bases. This CDR3 has 16 residues. Germline-derived CDR1 and CDR2 are SGHDT and YYEEEE. Losses at the gene ends were 4 bases for V and 4 bases for J; bases not matched to a gene: 4. CDR3 sequence: CASSHGLAGATGELFF. The CDR3 nucleotides read TGTGCCAGCAGCCACGGACTAGCGGGAGCCACCGGGGAGCTGTTTTTT.

The chain combines TRBV29-1 with TRBJ2-7, with 9 nucleotides matching TRBD1. The V and J ends lost 6 bases and 0 bases, in that order; junction bases with no gene match: 9. CDR3 length: 15 amino acids. Per germline, CDR1 SQVTM and CDR2 ANQGSEA. Here the CDR3 DNA reads TGCAGCGTAGCACAGGGGGCAATAAGCTCCTACGAGCAGTACTTC. Its translation: CSVAQGAISSYEQYF.

This clone was observed a few times. The chain employs TRBV6-1 and TRBJ2-7; 8 nucleotides line up with TRBD2. The CDR3 loop spans 13 amino acids. Per the germline V gene, CDR1 is MNHNS and CDR2 is SASEGT. V trimming: 6 bases; J trimming: 5 bases; junction bases outside the gene matches: 6. This CDR3 is CASRLAEVNEQYF. The CDR3 region has the DNA TGTGCCAGCAGACTAGCGGAGGTCAACGAGCAGTACTTC.